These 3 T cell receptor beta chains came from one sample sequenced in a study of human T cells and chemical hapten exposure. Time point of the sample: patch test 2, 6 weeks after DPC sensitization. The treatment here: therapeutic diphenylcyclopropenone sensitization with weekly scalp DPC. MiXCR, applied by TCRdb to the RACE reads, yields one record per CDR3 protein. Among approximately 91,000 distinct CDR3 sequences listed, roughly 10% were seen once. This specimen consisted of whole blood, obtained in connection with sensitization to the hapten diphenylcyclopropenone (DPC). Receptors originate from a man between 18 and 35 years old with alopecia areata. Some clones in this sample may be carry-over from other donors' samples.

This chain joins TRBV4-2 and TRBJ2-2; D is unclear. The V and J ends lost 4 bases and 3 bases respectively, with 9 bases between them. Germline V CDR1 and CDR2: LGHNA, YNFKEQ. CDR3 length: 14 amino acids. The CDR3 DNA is TGTGCCAGCAGCCGGATGGACGACACCGGGGAGCTGTTTTTT. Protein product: CASSRMDDTGELFF.

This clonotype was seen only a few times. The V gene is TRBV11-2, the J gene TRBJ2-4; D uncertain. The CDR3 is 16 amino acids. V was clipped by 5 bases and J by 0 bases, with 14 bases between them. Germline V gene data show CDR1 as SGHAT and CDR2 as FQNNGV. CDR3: CASSLHSNLAKNIQYF. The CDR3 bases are TGTGCCAGCAGCCTACACAGTAACCTAGCCAAAAACATTCAGTACTTC.

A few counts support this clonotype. CDR3 coding DNA: TGCGCCAGCAGCCAAGATAGGCGTGCAGAACCCTACAATGAGCAGTTCTTC. As protein: CASSQDRRAEPYNEQFF. The V gene is TRBV4-3, the J gene TRBJ2-1; D call uncertain. Germline V gene lookup returns CDR1 LGHNA and CDR2 YSLEER. Trimming stripped 0 bases from V and 2 bases from J, with 14 bases between. The CDR3 is made up of 17 amino acids.